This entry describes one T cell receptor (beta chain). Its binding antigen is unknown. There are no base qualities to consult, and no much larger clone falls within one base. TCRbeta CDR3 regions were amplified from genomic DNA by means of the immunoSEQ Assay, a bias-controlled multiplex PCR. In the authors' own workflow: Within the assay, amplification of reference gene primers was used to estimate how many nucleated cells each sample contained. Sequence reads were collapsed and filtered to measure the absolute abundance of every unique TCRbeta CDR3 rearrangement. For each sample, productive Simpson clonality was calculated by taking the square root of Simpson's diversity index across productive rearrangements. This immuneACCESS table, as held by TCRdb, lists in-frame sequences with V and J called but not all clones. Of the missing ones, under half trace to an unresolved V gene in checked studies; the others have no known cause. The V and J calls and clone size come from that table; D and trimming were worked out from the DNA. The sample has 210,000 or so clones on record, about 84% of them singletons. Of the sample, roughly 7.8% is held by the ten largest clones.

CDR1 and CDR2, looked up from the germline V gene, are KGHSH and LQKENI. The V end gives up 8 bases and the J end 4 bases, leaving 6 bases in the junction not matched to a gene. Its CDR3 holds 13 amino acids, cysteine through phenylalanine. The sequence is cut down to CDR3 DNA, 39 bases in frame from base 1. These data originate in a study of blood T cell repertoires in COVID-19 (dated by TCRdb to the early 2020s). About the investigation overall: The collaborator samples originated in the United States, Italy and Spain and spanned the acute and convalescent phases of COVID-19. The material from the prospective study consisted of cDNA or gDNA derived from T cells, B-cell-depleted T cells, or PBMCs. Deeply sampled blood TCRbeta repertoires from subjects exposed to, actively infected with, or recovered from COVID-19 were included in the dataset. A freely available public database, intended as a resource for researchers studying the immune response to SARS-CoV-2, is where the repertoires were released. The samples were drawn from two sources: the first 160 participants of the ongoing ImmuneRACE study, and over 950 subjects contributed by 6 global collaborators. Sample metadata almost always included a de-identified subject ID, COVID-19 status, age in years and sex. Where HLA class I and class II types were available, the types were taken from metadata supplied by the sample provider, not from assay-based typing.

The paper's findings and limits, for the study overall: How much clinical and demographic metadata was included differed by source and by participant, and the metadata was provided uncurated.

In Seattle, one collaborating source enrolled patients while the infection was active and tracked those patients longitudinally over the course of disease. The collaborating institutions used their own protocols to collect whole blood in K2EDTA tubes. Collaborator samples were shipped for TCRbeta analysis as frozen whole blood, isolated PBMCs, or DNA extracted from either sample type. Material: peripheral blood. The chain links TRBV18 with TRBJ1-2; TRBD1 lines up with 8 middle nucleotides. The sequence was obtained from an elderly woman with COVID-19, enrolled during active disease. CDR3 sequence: CASAGQEGYGYTF. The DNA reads TGTGCCAGCGCGGGACAGGAGGGCTATGGCTACACCTTC.